This TCR beta chain was sequenced during a study of identifying expanded T cells in peripheral blood. General observations from the study: Variance in clone template counts between approximately two-week samples significantly increased with total template count across all healthy donors. Technical replicates showed roughly 1.2 changed clones; about 2 weeks about 16; four weeks 19.

The CDR3 is made up of 13 amino acids. Germline values: CDR1 SQVTM, CDR2 ANQGSEA. V was shortened by 6 bases and J by 3 bases, with 13 bases between the two germline ends. During the collection period, no donor immune events like infections were recorded. Regarding this clone: The antigen is undetermined.

The data were produced by immunoSEQ multiplex PCR, yet TCRdb's version contains in-frame clones alone and is incomplete. The table includes 81,000 or so clones, about 83% detected once. Sequencing was done on a sample of blood. The clonotype was recovered from a person aged 18-69 years in good health. The chain couples TRBV29-1 to TRBJ2-3; D tentatively fits TRBD1 or TRBD2 (5 bases each). CDR3 coding DNA: TGCAGCGTCCGCCGGGACCATACAGATACGCAGTATTTT. Its translation is CSVRRDHTDTQYF.